The clone carrying this T cell receptor beta chain turned up a few times. The source of the sample is a study of TIL therapy for anti-PD-1-resistant metastatic lung cancer. Study information: Most patients had lung adenocarcinoma. By whole-exome sequencing, median non-synonymous tumor mutation burden was around 1.5 mutations per megabase.

Time point here: pre-treatment sample, taken before nivolumab and TIL therapy. The tumor samples were excised metastases, mostly pleural nodules or supraclavicular lymph nodes. CDR1 MNHEY and CDR2 SVGAGI come from the germline V gene. The CDR3 covers 13 residues. V was cut by 6 bases and J by 5 bases, with 13 bases left in between. The libraries were made with immunoSEQ v3. TCRdb's copy holds only in-frame clones and misses some; the assay was immunoSEQ multiplex PCR. The data contain about 48,000 clones, about two thirds of them singletons. This specimen consisted of tumor tissue, obtained at baseline. This chain connects TRBV6-5 to TRBJ2-5, with D unresolved. This TCR came from a person aged 25-85 years with non-small cell lung cancer. The DNA of the CDR3 is TGTGCCAGCAGAAGCTCAGCCGTCGAGACCCAGTACTTC. Translated, it gives CASRSSAVETQYF.